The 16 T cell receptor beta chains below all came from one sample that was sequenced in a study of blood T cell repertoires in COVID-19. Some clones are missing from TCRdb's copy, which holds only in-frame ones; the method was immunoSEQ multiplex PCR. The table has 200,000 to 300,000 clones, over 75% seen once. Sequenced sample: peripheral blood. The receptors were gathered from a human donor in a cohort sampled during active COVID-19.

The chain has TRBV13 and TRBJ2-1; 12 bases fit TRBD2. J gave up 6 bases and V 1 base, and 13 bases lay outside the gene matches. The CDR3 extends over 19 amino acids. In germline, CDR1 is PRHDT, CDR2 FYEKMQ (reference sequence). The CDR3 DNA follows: TGTGCCAGCAGCTTAGTACATATGCTAGCGGGAGGGCTGAGCAATGAGCAGTTCTTC. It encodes CASSLVHMLAGGLSNEQFF.

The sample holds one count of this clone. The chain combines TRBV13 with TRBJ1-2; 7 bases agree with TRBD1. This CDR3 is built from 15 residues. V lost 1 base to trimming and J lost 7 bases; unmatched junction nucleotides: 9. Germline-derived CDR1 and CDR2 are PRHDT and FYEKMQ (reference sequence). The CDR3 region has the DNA TGTGCCAGCAGCTTAGCAGGGGGAAAGCTACCTGGCTACACCTTC. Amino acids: CASSLAGGKLPGYTF. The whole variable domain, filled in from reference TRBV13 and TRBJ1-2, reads AAGVIQSPRHLIKEKRETATLKCYPIPRHDTVYWYQQGPGQDPQFLISFYEKMQSDKGSIPDRFSAQQFSDYHSELNMSSLELGDSALYFCASSLAGGKLPGYTFGSGTRLTVV.

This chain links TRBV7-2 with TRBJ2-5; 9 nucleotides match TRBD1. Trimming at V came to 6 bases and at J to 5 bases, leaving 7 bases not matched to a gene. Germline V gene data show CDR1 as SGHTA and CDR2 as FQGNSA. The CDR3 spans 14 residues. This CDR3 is CASRGRTGAETQYF. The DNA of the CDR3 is TGTGCCAGCAGAGGAAGGACAGGGGCTGAGACCCAGTACTTC.

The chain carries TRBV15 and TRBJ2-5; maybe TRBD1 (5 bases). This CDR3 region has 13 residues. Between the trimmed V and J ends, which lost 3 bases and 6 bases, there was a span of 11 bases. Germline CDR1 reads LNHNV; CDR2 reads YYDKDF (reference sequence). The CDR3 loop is CATSSSGKKTQYF. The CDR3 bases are TGTGCCACCAGCAGTTCAGGGAAAAAGACCCAGTACTTC. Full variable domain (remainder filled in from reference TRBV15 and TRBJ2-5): DAMVIQNPRYQVTQFGKPVTLSCSQTLNHNVMYWYQQKSSQAPKLLFHYYDKDFNNEADTPDNFQSRRPNTSFCFLDIRSPGLGDTAMYLCATSSSGKKTQYFGPGTRLLVL.

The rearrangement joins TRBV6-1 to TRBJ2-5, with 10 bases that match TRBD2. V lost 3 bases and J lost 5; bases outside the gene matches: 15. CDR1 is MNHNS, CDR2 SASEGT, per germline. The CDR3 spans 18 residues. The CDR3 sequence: CASSEVVAGGPEGETQYF. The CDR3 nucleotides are TGTGCCAGCAGTGAGGTAGTAGCGGGGGGCCCCGAGGGTGAGACCCAGTACTTC.

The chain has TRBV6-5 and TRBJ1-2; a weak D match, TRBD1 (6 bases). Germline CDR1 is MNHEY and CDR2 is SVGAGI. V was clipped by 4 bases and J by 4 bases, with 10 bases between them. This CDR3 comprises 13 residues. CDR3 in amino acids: CASSFGQTYGYTF. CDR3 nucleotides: TGTGCCAGCAGTTTTGGACAGACCTATGGCTACACCTTC.

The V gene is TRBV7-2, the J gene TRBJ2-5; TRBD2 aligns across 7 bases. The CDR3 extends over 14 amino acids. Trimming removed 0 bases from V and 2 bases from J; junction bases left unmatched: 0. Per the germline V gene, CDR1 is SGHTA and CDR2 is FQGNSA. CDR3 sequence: CASSLAREQETQYF. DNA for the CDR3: TGTGCCAGCAGCTTAGCGCGGGAGCAAGAGACCCAGTACTTC.

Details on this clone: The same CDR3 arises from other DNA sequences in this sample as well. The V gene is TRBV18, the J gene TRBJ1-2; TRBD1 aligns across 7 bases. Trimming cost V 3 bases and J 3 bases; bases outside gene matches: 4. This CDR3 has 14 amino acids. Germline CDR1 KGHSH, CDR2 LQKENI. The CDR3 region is CASSPTGLDYGYTF. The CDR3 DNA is TGTGCCAGCTCACCGACAGGGTTGGACTATGGCTACACCTTC.

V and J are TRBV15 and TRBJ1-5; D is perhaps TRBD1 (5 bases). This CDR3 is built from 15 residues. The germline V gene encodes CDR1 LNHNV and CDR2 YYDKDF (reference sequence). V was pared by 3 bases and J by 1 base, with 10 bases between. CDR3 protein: CATSREGISNQPQHF. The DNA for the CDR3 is TGTGCCACCAGCAGGGAGGGGATAAGCAATCAGCCCCAGCATTTT.

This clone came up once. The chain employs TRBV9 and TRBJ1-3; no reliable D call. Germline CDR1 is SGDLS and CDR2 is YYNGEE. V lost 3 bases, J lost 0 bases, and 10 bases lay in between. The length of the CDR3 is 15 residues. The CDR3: CASSASDISGNTIYF. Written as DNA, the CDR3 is TGTGCCAGCAGCGCCTCAGATATCTCTGGAAACACCATATATTTT.

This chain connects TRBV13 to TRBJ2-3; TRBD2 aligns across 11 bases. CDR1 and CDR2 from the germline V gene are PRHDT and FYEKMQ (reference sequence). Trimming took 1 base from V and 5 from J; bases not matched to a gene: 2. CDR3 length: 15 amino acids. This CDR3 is CASSLVAGGVDTQYF. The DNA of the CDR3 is TGTGCCAGCAGCTTAGTAGCGGGAGGGGTAGATACGCAGTATTTT.

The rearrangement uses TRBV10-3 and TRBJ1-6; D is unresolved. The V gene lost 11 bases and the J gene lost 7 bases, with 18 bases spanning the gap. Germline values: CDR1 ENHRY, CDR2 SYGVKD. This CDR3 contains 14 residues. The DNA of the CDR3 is TGTGCCTCCGAGGGTCAACAAGCGAATTCACCCCTCCACTTT. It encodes CASEGQQANSPLHF.

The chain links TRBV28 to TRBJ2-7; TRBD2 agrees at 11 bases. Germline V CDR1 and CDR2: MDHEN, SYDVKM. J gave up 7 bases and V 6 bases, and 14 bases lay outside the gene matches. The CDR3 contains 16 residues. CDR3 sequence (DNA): TGTGCCAGCAGGACCCCCGGGACTAGCGGTGGCGGGGAGCAGTACTTC. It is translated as CASRTPGTSGGGEQYF.

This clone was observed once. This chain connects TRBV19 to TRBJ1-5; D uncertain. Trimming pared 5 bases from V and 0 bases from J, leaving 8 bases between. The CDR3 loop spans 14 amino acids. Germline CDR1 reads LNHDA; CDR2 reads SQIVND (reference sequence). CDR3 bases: TGTGCCAGTAGTCCCAATTTTAGCAATCAGCCCCAGCATTTT. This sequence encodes CASSPNFSNQPQHF.

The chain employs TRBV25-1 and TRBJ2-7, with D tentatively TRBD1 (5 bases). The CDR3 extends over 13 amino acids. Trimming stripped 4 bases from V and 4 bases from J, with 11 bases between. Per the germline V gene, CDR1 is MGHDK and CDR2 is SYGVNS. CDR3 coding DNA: TGTGCCAGCAGTGGTCTGACAGAGTACGAGCAGTACTTC. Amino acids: CASSGLTEYEQYF.

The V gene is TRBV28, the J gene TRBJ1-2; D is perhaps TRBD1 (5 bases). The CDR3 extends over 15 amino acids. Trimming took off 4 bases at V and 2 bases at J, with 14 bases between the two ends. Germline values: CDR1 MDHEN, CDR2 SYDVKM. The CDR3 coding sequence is TGTGCCAGCAGTTCGGGGGTGGGTCTAAACTATGGCTACACCTTC. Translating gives CASSSGVGLNYGYTF.